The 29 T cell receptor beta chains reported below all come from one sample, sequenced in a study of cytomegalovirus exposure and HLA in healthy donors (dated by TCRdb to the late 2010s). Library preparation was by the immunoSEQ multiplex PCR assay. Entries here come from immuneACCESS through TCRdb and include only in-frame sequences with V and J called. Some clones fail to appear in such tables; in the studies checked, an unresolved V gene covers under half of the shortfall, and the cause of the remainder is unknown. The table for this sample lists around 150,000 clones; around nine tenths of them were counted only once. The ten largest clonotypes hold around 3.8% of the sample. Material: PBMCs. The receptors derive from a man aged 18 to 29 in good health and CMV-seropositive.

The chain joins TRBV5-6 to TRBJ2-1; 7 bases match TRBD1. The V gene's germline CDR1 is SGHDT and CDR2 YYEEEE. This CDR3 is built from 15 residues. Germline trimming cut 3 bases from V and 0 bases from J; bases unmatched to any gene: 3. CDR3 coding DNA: TGTGCCAGCAGCTCGACAGGGCGCTCCTACAATGAGCAGTTCTTC. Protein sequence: CASSSTGRSYNEQFF.

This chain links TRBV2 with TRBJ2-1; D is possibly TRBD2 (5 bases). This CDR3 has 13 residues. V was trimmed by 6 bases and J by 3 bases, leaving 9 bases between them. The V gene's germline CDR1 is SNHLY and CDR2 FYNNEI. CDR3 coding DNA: TGTGCCAGCAGGGCCCGGGACTACAATGAGCAGTTCTTC. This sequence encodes CASRARDYNEQFF.

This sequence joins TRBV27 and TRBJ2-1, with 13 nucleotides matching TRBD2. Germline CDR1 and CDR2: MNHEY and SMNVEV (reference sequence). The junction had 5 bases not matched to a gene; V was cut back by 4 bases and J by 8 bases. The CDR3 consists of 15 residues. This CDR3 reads CASSSGLAGSHEQFF. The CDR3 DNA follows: TGTGCCAGCAGTTCGGGACTAGCGGGAAGTCATGAGCAGTTCTTC.

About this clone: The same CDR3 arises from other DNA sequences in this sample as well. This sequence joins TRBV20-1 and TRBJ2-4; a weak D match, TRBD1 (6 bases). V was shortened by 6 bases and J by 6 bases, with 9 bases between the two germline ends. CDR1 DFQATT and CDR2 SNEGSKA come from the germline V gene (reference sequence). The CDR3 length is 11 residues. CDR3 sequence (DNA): TGCAGTGCAAAGGACAGAAACATTCAGTACTTC. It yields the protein CSAKDRNIQYF.

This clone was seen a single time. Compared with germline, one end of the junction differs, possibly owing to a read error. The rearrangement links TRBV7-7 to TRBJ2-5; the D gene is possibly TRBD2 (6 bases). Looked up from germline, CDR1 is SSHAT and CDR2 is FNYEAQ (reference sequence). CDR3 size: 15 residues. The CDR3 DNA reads TGTGCTAGCAGCTACACTCGCGGGATTATGGAGACCCAGTACTTC. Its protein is CASSYTRGIMETQYF.

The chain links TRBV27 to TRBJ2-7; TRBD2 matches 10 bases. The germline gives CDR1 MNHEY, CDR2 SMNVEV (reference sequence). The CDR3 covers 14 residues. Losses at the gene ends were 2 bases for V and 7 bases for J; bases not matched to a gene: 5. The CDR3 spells CASSLLAGVQEQYF. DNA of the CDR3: TGTGCCAGCAGTTTACTAGCGGGAGTACAGGAGCAGTACTTC.

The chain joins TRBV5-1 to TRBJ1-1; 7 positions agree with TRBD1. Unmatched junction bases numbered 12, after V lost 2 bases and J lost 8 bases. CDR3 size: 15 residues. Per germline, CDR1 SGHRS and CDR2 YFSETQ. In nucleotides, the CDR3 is TGCGCCAGCAGCTTCAAGGGAGAGGGGGCGCCGGAAGCTTTCTTT. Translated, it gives CASSFKGEGAPEAFF. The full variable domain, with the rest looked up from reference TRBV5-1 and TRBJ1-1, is KAGVTQTPRYLIKTRGQQVTLSCSPISGHRSVSWYQQTPGQGLQFLFEYFSETQRNKGNFPGRFSGRQFSNSRSEMNVSTLELGDSALYLCASSFKGEGAPEAFFGQGTRLTVV.

The DNA for the CDR3 is TGTGCCAGCTCTATTAATTTTAGCCCTCAAGAGACCCAGTACTTC. This sequence encodes CASSINFSPQETQYF. J is TRBJ2-5 and V is TRBV2; no clear D. Germline CDR1 reads SNHLY; CDR2 reads FYNNEI. CDR3 length: 15 amino acids. Deletions cut 8 bases from V and 2 bases from J, with 18 bases between.

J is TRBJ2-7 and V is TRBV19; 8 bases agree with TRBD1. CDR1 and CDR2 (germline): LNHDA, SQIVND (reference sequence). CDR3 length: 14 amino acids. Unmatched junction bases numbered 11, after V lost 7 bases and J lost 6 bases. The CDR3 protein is CASNPHGQGAEQYF. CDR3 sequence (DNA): TGTGCCAGTAACCCCCACGGACAGGGCGCCGAGCAGTACTTC.

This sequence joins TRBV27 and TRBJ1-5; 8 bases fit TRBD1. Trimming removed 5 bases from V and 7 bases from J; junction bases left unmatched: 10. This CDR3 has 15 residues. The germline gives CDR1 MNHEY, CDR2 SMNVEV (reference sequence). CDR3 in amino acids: CASSLTGEMRQPQHF. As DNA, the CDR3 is TGTGCCAGCAGTCTGACAGGGGAAATGCGCCAGCCCCAGCATTTT.

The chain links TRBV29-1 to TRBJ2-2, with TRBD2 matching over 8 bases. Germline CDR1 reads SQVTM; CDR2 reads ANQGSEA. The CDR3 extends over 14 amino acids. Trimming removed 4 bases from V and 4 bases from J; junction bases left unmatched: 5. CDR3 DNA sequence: TGCAGCGTTGCCCAGCGGGAGAGCACCGGGGAGCTGTTTTTT. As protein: CSVAQRESTGELFF.

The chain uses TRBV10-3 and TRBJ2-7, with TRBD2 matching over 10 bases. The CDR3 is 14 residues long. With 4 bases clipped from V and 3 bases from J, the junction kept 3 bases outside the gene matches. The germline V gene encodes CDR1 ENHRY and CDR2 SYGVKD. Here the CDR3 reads CAISASGRGYEQYF. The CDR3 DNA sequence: TGTGCCATCAGTGCTAGCGGGAGAGGCTACGAGCAGTACTTC.

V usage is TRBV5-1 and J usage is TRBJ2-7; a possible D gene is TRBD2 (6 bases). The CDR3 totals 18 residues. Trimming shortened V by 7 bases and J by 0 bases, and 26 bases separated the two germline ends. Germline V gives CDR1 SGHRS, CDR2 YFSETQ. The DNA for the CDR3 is TGCGCCAGCGCCGTGGGGGGTACCGCCCCACCGGGCTCCTACGAGCAGTACTTC. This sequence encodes CASAVGGTAPPGSYEQYF.

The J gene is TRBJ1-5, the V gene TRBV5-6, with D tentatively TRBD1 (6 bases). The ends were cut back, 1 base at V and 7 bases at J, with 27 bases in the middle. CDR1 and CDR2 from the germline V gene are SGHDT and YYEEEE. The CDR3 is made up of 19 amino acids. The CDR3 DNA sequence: TGTGCCAGCAGCTTGTTTGGCAGGGGACACACCGATATAGAGCAGCCCCAGCATTTT. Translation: CASSLFGRGHTDIEQPQHF.

The CDR3: CASSPTWGGGEQFF. CDR3 in DNA: TGCGCCAGCAGCCCAACTTGGGGCGGCGGTGAGCAGTTCTTC. This chain links TRBV5-1 with TRBJ2-1; D may be TRBD1 (5 bases). The CDR3 sequence is 14 residues long. Trimming removed 4 bases from V and 9 bases from J, with 17 bases in between. Germline CDR1 SGHRS, CDR2 YFSETQ.

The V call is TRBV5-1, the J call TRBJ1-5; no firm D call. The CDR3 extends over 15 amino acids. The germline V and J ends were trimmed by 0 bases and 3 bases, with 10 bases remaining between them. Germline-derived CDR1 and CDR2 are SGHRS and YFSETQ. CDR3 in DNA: TGCGCCAGCAGCTTGGTGGGAGGACCCAATCAGCCCCAGCATTTT. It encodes CASSLVGGPNQPQHF.

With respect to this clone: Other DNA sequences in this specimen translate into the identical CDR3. This chain's CDR3 is CASSLPGGSYEQYF. The CDR3 nucleotides read TGTGCCAGCAGCTTACCAGGGGGTAGCTACGAGCAGTACTTC. The rearrangement links TRBV7-9 to TRBJ2-7; 7 bases fit TRBD1. The trim removed 2 bases at V and 3 bases at J, leaving 4 bases unmatched. CDR3 length: 14 amino acids. In germline, CDR1 is SEHNR, CDR2 FQNEAQ (reference sequence). The whole variable domain, filled in from reference TRBV7-9 and TRBJ2-7, reads DTGVSQNPRHKITKRGQNVTFRCDPISEHNRLYWYRQTLGQGPEFLTYFQNEAQLEKSRLLSDRFSAERPKGSFSTLEIQRTEQGDSAMYLCASSLPGGSYEQYFGPGTRLTVT.

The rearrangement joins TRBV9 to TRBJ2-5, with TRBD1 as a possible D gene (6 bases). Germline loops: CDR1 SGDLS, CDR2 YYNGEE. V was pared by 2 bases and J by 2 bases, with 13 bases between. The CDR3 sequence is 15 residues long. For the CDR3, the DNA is TGTGCCAGCAGCGTTTCACAGGGTCTGCAAGAGACCCAGTACTTC. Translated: CASSVSQGLQETQYF.

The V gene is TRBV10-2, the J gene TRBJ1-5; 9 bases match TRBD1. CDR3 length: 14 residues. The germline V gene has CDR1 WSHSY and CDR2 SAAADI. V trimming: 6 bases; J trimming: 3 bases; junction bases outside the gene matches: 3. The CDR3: CASSRDRVNQPQHF. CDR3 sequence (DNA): TGCGCCAGCAGCCGGGACAGGGTCAATCAGCCCCAGCATTTT.

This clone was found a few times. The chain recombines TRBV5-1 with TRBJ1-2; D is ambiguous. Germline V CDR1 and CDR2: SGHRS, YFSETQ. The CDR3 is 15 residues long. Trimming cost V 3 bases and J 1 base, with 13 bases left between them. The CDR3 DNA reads TGCGCCAGCAGCTCCTCCGGTACCCTTAACTATGGCTACACCTTC. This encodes CASSSSGTLNYGYTF.

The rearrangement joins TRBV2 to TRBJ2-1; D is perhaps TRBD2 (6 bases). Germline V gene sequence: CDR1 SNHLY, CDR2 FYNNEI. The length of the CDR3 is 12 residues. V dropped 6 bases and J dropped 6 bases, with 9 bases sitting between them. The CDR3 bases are TGTGCCAGCAGGACTAGTCGCAATGAGCAGTTCTTC. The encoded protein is CASRTSRNEQFF.

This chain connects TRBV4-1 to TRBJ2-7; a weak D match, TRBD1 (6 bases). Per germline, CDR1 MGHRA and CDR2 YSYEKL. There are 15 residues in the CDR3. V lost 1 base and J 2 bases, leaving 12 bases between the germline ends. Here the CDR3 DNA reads TGCGCCAGCAGCCAAGCGAGACAGGAGCCCTACGAGCAGTACTTC. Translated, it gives CASSQARQEPYEQYF.

The CDR3 nucleotides are TGTGCCAGCAGCGTGAGGGGACAGGGGGCTAACGACGAGCAGTACTTC. It codes for CASSVRGQGANDEQYF. The V call is TRBV9, the J call TRBJ2-7, with 12 positions matching TRBD1. CDR3 length equals 16 residues. Per the germline V gene, CDR1 is SGDLS and CDR2 is YYNGEE. Losses at the gene ends were 2 bases for V and 5 bases for J; bases not matched to a gene: 8.

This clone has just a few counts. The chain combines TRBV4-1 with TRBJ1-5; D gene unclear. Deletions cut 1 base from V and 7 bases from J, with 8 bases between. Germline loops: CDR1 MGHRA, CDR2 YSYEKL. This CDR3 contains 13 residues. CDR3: CASSQVTQQPQHF. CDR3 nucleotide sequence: TGCGCCAGCAGCCAAGTAACCCAGCAGCCCCAGCATTTT.

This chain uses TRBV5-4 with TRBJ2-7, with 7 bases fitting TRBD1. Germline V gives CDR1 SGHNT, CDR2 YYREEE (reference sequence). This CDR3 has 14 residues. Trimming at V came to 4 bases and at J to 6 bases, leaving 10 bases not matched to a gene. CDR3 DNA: TGTGCCAGCAGCAAACAACAGGGGAAGGGCGAGCAGTACTTC. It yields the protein CASSKQQGKGEQYF.

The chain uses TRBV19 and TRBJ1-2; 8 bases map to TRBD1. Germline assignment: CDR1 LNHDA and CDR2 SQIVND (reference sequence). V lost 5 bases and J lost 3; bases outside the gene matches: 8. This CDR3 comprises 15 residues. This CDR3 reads CASSFFLTGDYGYTF. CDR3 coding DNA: TGTGCCAGTAGTTTCTTCCTGACAGGGGACTATGGCTACACCTTC.

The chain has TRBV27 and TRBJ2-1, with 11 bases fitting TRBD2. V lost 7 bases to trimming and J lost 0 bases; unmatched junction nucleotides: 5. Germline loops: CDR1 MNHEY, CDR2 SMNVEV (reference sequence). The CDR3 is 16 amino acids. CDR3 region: CASTPSGRFSYNEQFF. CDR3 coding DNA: TGTGCCAGCACTCCTAGCGGGAGGTTCTCCTACAATGAGCAGTTCTTC.

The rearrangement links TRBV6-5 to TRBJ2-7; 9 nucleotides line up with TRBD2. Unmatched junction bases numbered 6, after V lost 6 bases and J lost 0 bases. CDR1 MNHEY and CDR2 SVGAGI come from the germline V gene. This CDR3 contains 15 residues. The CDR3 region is CASSLAGANSYEQYF. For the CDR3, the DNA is TGTGCCAGCAGCTTAGCGGGAGCAAACTCCTACGAGCAGTACTTC.

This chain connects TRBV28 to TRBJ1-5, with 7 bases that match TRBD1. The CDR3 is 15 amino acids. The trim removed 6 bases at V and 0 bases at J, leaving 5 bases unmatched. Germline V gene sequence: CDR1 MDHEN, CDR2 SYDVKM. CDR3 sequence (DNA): TGTGCCAGCAGAGACAGGGATTATAGCAATCAGCCCCAGCATTTT. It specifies CASRDRDYSNQPQHF.